The sequence of this TCR beta chain was determined in a study of cytomegalovirus exposure and HLA in healthy donors. CDR1 and CDR2 (germline): GTSNPN, SVGIG (reference sequence). The CDR3 is 13 amino acids. V lost 8 bases, J lost 6 bases, and 19 bases lay in between. This clone came up once. What it binds is unknown. Study-level results: It emerged from a later analysis that several of the most significant clusters appeared to be linked to common viral pathogens. A prior analysis recorded that most TCR beta V segments were productive about 87% or about 30% of the time. A highly shared variant cluster was judged a likely technical artifact.

Primers: 60 Vbeta forward and 13 Jbeta reverse. Clones were read by immunoSEQ multiplex PCR, and TCRdb kept only the in-frame ones, dropping some. The table shows about 140,000 clones, with 77% occurring only once. This receptor was taken from a man aged 25-45 years in good health and CMV-seronegative. Sequencing input: PBMCs. This sequence joins TRBV30 and TRBJ1-2; D remains unclear. DNA for the CDR3: TGTGCCGCCCCTGAGGCAGTAAATGATGGCTACACCTTC. It yields the protein CAAPEAVNDGYTF.